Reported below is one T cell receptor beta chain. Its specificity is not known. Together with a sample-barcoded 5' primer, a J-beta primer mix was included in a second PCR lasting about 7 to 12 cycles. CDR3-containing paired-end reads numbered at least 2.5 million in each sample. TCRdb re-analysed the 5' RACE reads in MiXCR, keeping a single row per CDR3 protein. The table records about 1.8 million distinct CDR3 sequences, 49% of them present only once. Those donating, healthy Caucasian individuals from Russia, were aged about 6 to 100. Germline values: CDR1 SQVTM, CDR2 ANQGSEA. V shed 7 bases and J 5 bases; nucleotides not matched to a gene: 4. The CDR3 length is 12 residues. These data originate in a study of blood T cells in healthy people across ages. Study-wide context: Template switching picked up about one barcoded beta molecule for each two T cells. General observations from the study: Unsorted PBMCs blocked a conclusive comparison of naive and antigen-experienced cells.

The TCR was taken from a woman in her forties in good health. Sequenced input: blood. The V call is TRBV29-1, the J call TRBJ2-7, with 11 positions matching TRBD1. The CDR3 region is CSAGTGGDEQYF. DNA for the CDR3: TGCAGCGCTGGGACAGGGGGAGACGAGCAGTACTTC.